The 25 T cell receptor beta chains below all came from one sample that was sequenced in a study of blood T cell repertoires in COVID-19. The repertoire was sequenced with immunoSEQ multiplex PCR; TCRdb's copy has only in-frame clones and lacks some. The sample yields 100,000 or so clones, over 70% seen once. Source material: peripheral blood. These receptors were collected from a human donor in a cohort sampled during active COVID-19.

This chain links TRBV7-9 with TRBJ2-7; the D gene is possibly TRBD1 (6 bases). The CDR3 has 13 residues. Trimming stripped 3 bases from V and 5 bases from J, with 11 bases between. In germline, CDR1 is SEHNR, CDR2 FQNEAQ (reference sequence). CDR3 in DNA: TGTGCCAGCAGCTTCCGGGACACCCACGAGCAGTACTTC. Its protein is CASSFRDTHEQYF.

The J gene is TRBJ2-7, the V gene TRBV7-2; D not certain. CDR1 and CDR2 from the germline V gene are SGHTA and FQGNSA. The CDR3 is 14 amino acids. V shed 5 bases and J shed 3 bases, with 14 bases lying between them. CDR3 sequence: CASSATPGYYEQYF. CDR3 in DNA: TGTGCCAGCAGCGCCACCCCGGGTTACTACGAGCAGTACTTC.

This chain connects TRBV2 to TRBJ2-5; TRBD1 agrees at 9 bases. Germline-derived CDR1 and CDR2 are SNHLY and FYNNEI. This CDR3 is 15 amino acids long. The J segment lost 0 bases and the V segment lost 4 bases, leaving 3 bases of the junction unmatched. CDR3 loop: CASSGDREYQETQYF. The CDR3 DNA reads as TGTGCCAGCAGTGGGGACAGGGAGTACCAAGAGACCCAGTACTTC.

The chain has TRBV14 and TRBJ1-6; D perhaps matches TRBD1 (6 bases). Trimming left V 1 base short and J 9 bases short, with 10 bases between. The CDR3 length is 14 residues. Per the germline V gene, CDR1 is SGHDN and CDR2 is FVKESK. CDR3 loop: CASSQAGGRSPLHF. The CDR3 DNA reads TGTGCCAGCAGCCAAGCGGGGGGCCGTTCACCCCTCCACTTT. The full variable domain, completed using reference TRBV14 and TRBJ1-6, is EAGVTQFPSHSVIEKGQTVTLRCDPISGHDNLYWYRRVMGKEIKFLLHFVKESKQDESGMPNNRFLAERTGGTYSTLKVQPAELEDSGVYFCASSQAGGRSPLHFGNGTRLTVT.

V gene TRBV7-2 combines with J gene TRBJ2-1; perhaps TRBD1 as D (5 bases). The V and J ends lost 1 base and 4 bases respectively, with 5 bases between them. The CDR3 covers 13 residues. Germline assignment: CDR1 SGHTA and CDR2 FQGNSA. The DNA for the CDR3 is TGTGCCAGCAGCTTAGGACAGTACAATGAGCAGTTCTTC. This translates into CASSLGQYNEQFF.

The chain is built from TRBV28 and TRBJ2-7, with 8 bases fitting TRBD1. The CDR3 length is 16 residues. V dropped 6 bases and J dropped 4; count of bases not matched to a gene: 14. The V gene's germline CDR1 is MDHEN and CDR2 SYDVKM. The CDR3: CASSWGRTGLPYEQYF. The DNA of the CDR3 is TGTGCCAGCAGCTGGGGCCGGACAGGGTTACCATACGAGCAGTACTTC.

This chain links TRBV5-1 with TRBJ1-1, with a possible D match to TRBD1 (5 bases). CDR3 length: 15 amino acids. CDR1 and CDR2 (germline): SGHRS, YFSETQ. V lost 0 bases, J lost 0 bases, and 9 bases lay in between. The CDR3 spells CASSLGGSLNTEAFF. DNA for the CDR3: TGCGCCAGCAGCTTGGGGGGCAGCCTGAACACTGAAGCTTTCTTT.

The J gene is TRBJ2-7, the V gene TRBV7-9, with 11 bases matching TRBD1. J was trimmed by 5 bases and V by 5 bases; bases with no gene match: 11. CDR1 SEHNR and CDR2 FQNEAQ come from the germline V gene (reference sequence). The CDR3 has 16 residues. DNA of the CDR3: TGTGCCAGCAGCCGGCAATCGGGACAGGGGGACCACGAGCAGTACTTC. Translation gives CASSRQSGQGDHEQYF. Drawing the rest from reference TRBV7-9 and TRBJ2-7, the complete variable domain is DTGVSQNPRHKITKRGQNVTFRCDPISEHNRLYWYRQTLGQGPEFLTYFQNEAQLEKSRLLSDRFSAERPKGSFSTLEIQRTEQGDSAMYLCASSRQSGQGDHEQYFGPGTRLTVT.

The J gene is TRBJ2-7, the V gene TRBV6-5, with 8 nucleotides matching TRBD1. The CDR3 runs to 15 residues. V was pared by 6 bases and J by 0 bases, with 7 bases of the junction left unmatched. The germline V gene encodes CDR1 MNHEY and CDR2 SVGAGI. CDR3: CASRYRTGSSYEQYF. CDR3 nucleotides: TGTGCCAGCAGATATAGGACAGGGAGCTCCTACGAGCAGTACTTC.

This chain links TRBV18 with TRBJ2-7, with D tentatively TRBD1 (6 bases). This CDR3 comprises 15 residues. Germline V lookup: CDR1 KGHSH, CDR2 LQKENI. V was pared by 3 bases and J by 2 bases, with 14 bases between. In nucleotides, the CDR3 is TGTGCCAGCTCACCCGGACAGAGATCTGCCTACGAGCAGTACTTC. It is translated as CASSPGQRSAYEQYF.

The chain joins TRBV18 to TRBJ2-7, with 13 bases matching TRBD2. The ends lost 5 bases at V and 0 bases at J; junction bases unmatched: 4. Germline V gene data show CDR1 as KGHSH and CDR2 as LQKENI. The CDR3 contains 16 residues. The CDR3 here is CASSMGLAGSSYEQYF. The DNA for the CDR3 is TGTGCCAGCTCAATGGGACTAGCGGGGTCCTCCTACGAGCAGTACTTC.

The V call is TRBV2, the J call TRBJ1-1; the match to TRBD1 covers 7 bases. Unmatched junction bases numbered 10, after V lost 7 bases and J lost 5 bases. The CDR3 is 14 amino acids. Per germline, CDR1 SNHLY and CDR2 FYNNEI. The CDR3 loop is CASMRQGVGTEAFF. CDR3 coding DNA: TGTGCCAGCATGAGACAGGGTGTAGGAACTGAAGCTTTCTTT.

V and J are TRBV28 and TRBJ1-2, with 7 bases lining up with TRBD1. J gave up 6 bases and V 6 bases, and 7 bases lay outside the gene matches. CDR3 length equals 13 residues. Germline V gives CDR1 MDHEN, CDR2 SYDVKM. For the CDR3, the DNA is TGTGCCAGCAGCCAAGGGACAGAAGATGGCTACACCTTC. This translates into CASSQGTEDGYTF.

The V call is TRBV6-5, the J call TRBJ2-7; a weak D match, TRBD1 (5 bases). The CDR3 length is 14 residues. Germline V gene sequence: CDR1 MNHEY, CDR2 SVGAGI. The V and J ends lost 6 bases and 3 bases respectively, with 15 bases between them. The DNA of the CDR3 is TGTGCCAGCAGGGACCCCCAGGGAAACTACGAGCAGTACTTC. Translated: CASRDPQGNYEQYF.

This sequence joins TRBV4-1 and TRBJ1-2; 7 nucleotides align to TRBD1. Looked up from germline, CDR1 is MGHRA and CDR2 is YSYEKL. The CDR3 covers 13 residues. With V trimmed by 1 base and J by 8 bases, 4 bases remained unmatched. CDR3: CASSQGSDRGYTF. The CDR3 coding sequence is TGCGCCAGCAGCCAAGGGTCGGACAGGGGCTACACCTTC.

This chain uses TRBV7-9 with TRBJ2-7; 7 bases line up with TRBD1. V gave up 7 bases and J gave up 3 bases; unmatched junction bases: 6. The CDR3 consists of 13 residues. Germline V CDR1 and CDR2: SEHNR, FQNEAQ (reference sequence). Here the CDR3 DNA reads TGTGCCAGCACTTCACAGGGGTACTACGAGCAGTACTTC. This gives the protein CASTSQGYYEQYF.

The chain has TRBV5-4 and TRBJ2-7; 7 nucleotides align to TRBD1. V gave up 3 bases and J gave up 8 bases; unmatched junction bases: 5. Germline loops: CDR1 SGHNT, CDR2 YYREEE (reference sequence). The length of the CDR3 is 12 residues. This CDR3 is CASSSDRVQQYF. CDR3 sequence (DNA): TGTGCCAGCAGCTCAGACAGGGTCCAGCAGTACTTC.

V usage is TRBV15 and J usage is TRBJ1-2; maybe TRBD1 (6 bases). The germline V and J ends were trimmed by 5 bases and 2 bases, with 12 bases remaining between them. Per germline, CDR1 LNHNV and CDR2 YYDKDF (reference sequence). The CDR3 covers 14 residues. The DNA for the CDR3 is TGTGCCACCAGCGGATTAGACAGGAACTATGGCTACACCTTC. The encoded protein is CATSGLDRNYGYTF.

This clone showed up just a few times. This chain connects TRBV4-2 to TRBJ2-3; 7 bases are a match to TRBD2. The germline gives CDR1 LGHNA, CDR2 YNFKEQ. V trimming: 4 bases; J trimming: 7 bases; junction bases outside the gene matches: 14. The CDR3 length is 16 residues. CDR3 coding DNA: TGTGCCAGCAGCCCCCGGGGGAGGGTGGCCTTACATACGCAGTATTTT. Its protein product is CASSPRGRVALHTQYF.

J is TRBJ2-5 and V is TRBV7-9; 13 bases align to TRBD2. V lost 5 bases, J lost 2 bases, and 8 bases stayed unmatched. The CDR3 has 17 amino acids. In germline, CDR1 is SEHNR, CDR2 FQNEAQ (reference sequence). This chain's CDR3 is CASSPRTSGSPQETQYF. The CDR3 DNA sequence: TGTGCCAGCAGCCCGAGGACTAGCGGGAGCCCACAAGAGACCCAGTACTTC.

This rearrangement joins TRBV18 to TRBJ2-3; 10 nucleotides align to TRBD2. J lost 5 bases, V lost 1 base, and 9 bases had no gene match. Germline V gene sequence: CDR1 KGHSH, CDR2 LQKENI. The CDR3 runs to 17 residues. Here the CDR3 DNA reads TGTGCCAGCTCACCACGGTCACTAGCGGGAAGAGGAGATACGCAGTATTTT. As protein: CASSPRSLAGRGDTQYF.

This clone appeared once. This rearrangement joins TRBV5-5 to TRBJ2-7, with D possibly TRBD2 on 5 matching bases. Trimming removed 0 bases at V and 0 bases at J, with 19 bases between. Germline CDR1 reads SGHKS; CDR2 reads YYEKEE (reference sequence). The CDR3 consists of 18 residues. CDR3 coding DNA: TGTGCCAGCAGCTTGGCCGGTTCTACCCAGCGGTTCTCCTACGAGCAGTACTTC. Translation gives CASSLAGSTQRFSYEQYF.

The chain has TRBV19 and TRBJ2-7, with 7 bases matching TRBD2. Trimming at V came to 4 bases and at J to 0 bases, leaving 0 bases not matched to a gene. The CDR3 is 13 residues long. Germline CDR1 reads LNHDA; CDR2 reads SQIVND (reference sequence). The CDR3 coding sequence is TGTGCCAGTAGTAGCGGGAGCTCCTACGAGCAGTACTTC. Amino acids: CASSSGSSYEQYF.

In nucleotides, the CDR3 is TGCGCCAGCAGCGCAGCGGGGGGCACTGAAGCTTTCTTT. Protein product: CASSAAGGTEAFF. The V and J genes are TRBV10-1 and TRBJ1-1, with D maybe TRBD1 (5 bases). Deletions cut 6 bases from V and 4 bases from J, with 12 bases between. The V gene's germline CDR1 is WNHNN and CDR2 SYGVQD (reference sequence). CDR3 length equals 13 residues.

In its sample, this clone was seen once. The chain uses TRBV7-8 and TRBJ2-7; maybe TRBD2 (6 bases). CDR1 is SGHVS and CDR2 is FQNEAQ in the germline V gene. The CDR3 runs to 16 residues. V was clipped by 2 bases and J by 0 bases, with 14 bases between them. The CDR3 nucleotides read TGTGCCAGCAGCTTAACGGTAGCGGAGCACTCCTACGAGCAGTACTTC. Translating gives CASSLTVAEHSYEQYF.